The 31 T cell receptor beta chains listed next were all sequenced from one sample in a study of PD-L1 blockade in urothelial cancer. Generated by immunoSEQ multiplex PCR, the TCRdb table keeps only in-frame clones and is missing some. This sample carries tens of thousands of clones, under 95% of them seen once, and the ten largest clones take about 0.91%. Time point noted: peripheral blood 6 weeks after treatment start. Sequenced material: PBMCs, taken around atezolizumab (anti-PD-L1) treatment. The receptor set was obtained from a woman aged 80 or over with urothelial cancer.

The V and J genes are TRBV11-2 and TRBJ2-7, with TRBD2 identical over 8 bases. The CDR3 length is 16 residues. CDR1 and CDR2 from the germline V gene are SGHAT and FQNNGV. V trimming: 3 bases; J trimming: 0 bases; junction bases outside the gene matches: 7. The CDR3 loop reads CASSFRTSPFSYEQYF. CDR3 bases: TGTGCCAGCAGCTTCCGGACTAGCCCCTTCTCCTACGAGCAGTACTTC. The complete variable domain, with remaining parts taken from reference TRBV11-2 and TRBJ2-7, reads EAGVAQSPRYKIIEKRQSVAFWCNPISGHATLYWYQQILGQGPKLLIQFQNNGVVDDSQLPKDRFSAERLKGVDSTLKIQPAKLEDSAVYLCASSFRTSPFSYEQYFGPGTRLTVT.

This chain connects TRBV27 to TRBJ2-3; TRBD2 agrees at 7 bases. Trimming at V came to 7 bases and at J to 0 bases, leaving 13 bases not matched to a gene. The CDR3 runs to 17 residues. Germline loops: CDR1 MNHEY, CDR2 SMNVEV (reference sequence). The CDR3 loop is CASKNRASGASTDTQYF. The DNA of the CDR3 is TGTGCCAGCAAAAATCGGGCTAGCGGAGCTAGCACAGATACGCAGTATTTT.

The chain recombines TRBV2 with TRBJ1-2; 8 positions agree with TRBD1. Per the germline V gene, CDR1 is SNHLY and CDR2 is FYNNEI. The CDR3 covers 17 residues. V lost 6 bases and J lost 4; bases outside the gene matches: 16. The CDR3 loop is CASSLMTGAGASYGYTF. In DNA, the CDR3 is TGTGCCAGCAGCCTAATGACAGGGGCCGGCGCCTCCTATGGCTACACCTTC.

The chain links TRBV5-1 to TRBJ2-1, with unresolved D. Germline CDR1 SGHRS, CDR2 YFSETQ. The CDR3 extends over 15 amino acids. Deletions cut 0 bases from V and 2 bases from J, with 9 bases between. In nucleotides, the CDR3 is TGCGCCAGCAGCTTGGGCCGGGTCGCCTACAATGAGCAGTTCTTC. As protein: CASSLGRVAYNEQFF.

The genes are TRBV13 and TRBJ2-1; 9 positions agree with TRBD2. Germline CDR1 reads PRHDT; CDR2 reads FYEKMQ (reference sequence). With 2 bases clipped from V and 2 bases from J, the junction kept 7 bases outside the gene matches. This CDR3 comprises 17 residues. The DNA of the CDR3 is TGTGCCAGCAGCTTAAGGACTAGCGCGAACACCTACAATGAGCAGTTCTTC. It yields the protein CASSLRTSANTYNEQFF. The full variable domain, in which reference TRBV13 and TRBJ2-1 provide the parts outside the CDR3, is AAGVIQSPRHLIKEKRETATLKCYPIPRHDTVYWYQQGPGQDPQFLISFYEKMQSDKGSIPDRFSAQQFSDYHSELNMSSLELGDSALYFCASSLRTSANTYNEQFFGPGTRLTVL.

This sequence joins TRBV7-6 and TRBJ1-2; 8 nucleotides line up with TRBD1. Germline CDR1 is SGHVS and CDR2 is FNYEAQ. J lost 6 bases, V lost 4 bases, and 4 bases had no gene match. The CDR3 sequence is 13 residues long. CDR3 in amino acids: CASSSGQGDGYTF. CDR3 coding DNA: TGTGCCAGCAGCTCCGGACAGGGAGATGGCTACACCTTC.

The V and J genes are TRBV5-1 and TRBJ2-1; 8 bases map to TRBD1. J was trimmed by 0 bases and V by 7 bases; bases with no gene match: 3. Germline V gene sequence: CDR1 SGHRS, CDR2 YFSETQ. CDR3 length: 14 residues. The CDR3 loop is CASYRGSSYNEQFF. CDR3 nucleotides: TGCGCCAGCTACAGGGGGTCCTCCTACAATGAGCAGTTCTTC.

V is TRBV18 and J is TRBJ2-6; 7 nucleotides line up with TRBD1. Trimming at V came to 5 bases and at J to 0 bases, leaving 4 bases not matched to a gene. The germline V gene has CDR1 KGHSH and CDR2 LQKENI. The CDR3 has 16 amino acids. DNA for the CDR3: TGTGCCAGCTCAACGAGACAGGGCTCTGGGGCCAACGTCCTGACTTTC. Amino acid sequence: CASSTRQGSGANVLTF.

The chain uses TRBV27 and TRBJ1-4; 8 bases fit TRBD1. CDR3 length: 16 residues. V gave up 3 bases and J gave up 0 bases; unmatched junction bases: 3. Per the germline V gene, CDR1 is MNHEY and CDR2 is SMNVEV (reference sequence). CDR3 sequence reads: CASSFGQGATNEKLFF. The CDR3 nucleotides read TGTGCCAGCAGTTTTGGACAGGGTGCAACTAATGAAAAACTGTTTTTT. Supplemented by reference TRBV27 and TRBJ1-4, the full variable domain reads EAQVTQNPRYLITVTGKKLTVTCSQNMNHEYMSWYRQDPGLGLRQIYYSMNVEVTDKGDVPEGYKVSRKEKRNFPLILESPSPNQTSLYFCASSFGQGATNEKLFFGSGTQLSVL.

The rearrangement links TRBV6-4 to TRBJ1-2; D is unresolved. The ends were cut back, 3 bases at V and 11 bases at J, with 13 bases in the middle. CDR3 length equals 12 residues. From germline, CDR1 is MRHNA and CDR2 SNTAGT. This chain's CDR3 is CASSEYTITYTF. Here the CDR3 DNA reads TGTGCCAGCAGTGAATACACCATTACATACACCTTC.

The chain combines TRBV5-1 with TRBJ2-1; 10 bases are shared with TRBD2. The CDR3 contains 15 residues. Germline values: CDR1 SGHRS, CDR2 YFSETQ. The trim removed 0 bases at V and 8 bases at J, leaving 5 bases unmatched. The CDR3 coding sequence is TGCGCCAGCAGCTTGGATAGCGGGAGGCTCGATGAGCAGTTCTTC. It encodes CASSLDSGRLDEQFF.

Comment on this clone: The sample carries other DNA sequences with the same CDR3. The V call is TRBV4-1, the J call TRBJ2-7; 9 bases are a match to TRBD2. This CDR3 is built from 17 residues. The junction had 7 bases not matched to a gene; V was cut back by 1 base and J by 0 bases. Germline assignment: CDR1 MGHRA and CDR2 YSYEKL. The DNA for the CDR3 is TGCGCCAGCAGCCAAGTGACTAGCGGCCTAAGCTCCTACGAGCAGTACTTC. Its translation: CASSQVTSGLSSYEQYF.

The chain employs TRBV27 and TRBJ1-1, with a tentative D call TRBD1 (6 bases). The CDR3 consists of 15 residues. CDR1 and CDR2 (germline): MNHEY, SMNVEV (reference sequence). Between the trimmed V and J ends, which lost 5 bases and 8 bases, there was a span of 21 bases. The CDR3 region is CASSPRDNVGDEAFF. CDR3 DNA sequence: TGTGCCAGCAGTCCCCGGGACAACGTCGGGGACGAAGCTTTCTTT.

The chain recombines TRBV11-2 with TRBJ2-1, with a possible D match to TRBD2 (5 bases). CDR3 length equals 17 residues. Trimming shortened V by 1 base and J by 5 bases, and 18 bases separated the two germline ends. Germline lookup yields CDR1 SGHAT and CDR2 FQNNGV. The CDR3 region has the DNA TGTGCCAGCAGCTTAGGTTCTTGGGGAGTGGTGAACAATGAGCAGTTCTTC. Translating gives CASSLGSWGVVNNEQFF.

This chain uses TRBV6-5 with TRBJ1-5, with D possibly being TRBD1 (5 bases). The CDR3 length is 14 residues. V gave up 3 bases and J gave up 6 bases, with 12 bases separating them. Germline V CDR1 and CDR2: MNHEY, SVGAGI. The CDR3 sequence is CASSYAAGRQPQHF. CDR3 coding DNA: TGTGCCAGCAGTTATGCGGCAGGGCGTCAGCCCCAGCATTTT.

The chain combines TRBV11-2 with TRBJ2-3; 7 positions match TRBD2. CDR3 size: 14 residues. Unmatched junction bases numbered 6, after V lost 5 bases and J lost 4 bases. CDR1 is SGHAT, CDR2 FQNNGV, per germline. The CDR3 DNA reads TGTGCCAGCAGCAATCGGGGAGGGGCAGATACGCAGTATTTT. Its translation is CASSNRGGADTQYF.

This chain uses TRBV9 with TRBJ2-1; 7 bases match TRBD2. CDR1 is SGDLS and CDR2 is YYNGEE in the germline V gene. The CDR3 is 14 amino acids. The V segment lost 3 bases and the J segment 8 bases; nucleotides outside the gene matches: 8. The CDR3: CASSATTGGDEQFF. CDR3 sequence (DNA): TGTGCCAGCAGCGCAACGACTGGGGGGGATGAGCAGTTCTTC.

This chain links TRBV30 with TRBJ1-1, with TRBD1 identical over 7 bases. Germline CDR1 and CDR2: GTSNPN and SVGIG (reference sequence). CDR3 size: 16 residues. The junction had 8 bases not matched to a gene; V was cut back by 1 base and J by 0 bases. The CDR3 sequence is CAWSANRGSMNTEAFF. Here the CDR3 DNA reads TGTGCCTGGAGTGCTAACAGGGGATCGATGAACACTGAAGCTTTCTTT.

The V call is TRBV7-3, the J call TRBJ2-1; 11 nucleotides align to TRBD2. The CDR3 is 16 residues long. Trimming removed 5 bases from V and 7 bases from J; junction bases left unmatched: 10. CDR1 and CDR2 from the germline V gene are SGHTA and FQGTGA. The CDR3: CASSPGGSGRGNEQFF. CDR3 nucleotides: TGTGCCAGCAGCCCCGGGGGTAGCGGGAGGGGTAATGAGCAGTTCTTC.

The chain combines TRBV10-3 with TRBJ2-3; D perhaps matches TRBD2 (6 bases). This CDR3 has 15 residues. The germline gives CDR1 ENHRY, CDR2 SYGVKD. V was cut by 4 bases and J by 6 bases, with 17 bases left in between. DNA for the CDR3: TGTGCCATCAGTGCCGGAATAGGCGGAGGGGATACGCAGTATTTT. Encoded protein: CAISAGIGGGDTQYF.

CDR3 protein: CASSQIGTSGLQETQYF. The CDR3 nucleotides read TGTGCCAGCAGCCAGATCGGGACTAGCGGACTACAAGAGACCCAGTACTTC. The chain joins TRBV7-2 to TRBJ2-5; TRBD2 matches at 11 bases. Per the germline V gene, CDR1 is SGHTA and CDR2 is FQGNSA. CDR3 length equals 17 residues. After removal of 5 bases from V and 2 bases from J, the junction contained 10 bases not matched to a gene. Full variable domain (outside the CDR3, taken from reference TRBV7-2 and TRBJ2-5): GAGVSQSPSNKVTEKGKDVELRCDPISGHTALYWYRQSLGQGLEFLIYFQGNSAPDKSGLPSDRFSAERTGGSVSTLTIQRTQQEDSAVYLCASSQIGTSGLQETQYFGPGTRLLVL.

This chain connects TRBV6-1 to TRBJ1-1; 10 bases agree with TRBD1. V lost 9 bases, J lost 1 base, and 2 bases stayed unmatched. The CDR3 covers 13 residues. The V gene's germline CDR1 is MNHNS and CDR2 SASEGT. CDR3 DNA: TGTGCCAGTAGACAGGGGGCGAACACTGAAGCTTTCTTT. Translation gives CASRQGANTEAFF.

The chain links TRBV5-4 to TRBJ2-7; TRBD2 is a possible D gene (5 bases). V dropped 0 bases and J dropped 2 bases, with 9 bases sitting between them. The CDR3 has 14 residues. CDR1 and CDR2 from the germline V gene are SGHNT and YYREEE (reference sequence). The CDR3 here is CASSLGGRPYEQYF. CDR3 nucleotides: TGTGCCAGCAGCTTGGGAGGGAGACCCTACGAGCAGTACTTC. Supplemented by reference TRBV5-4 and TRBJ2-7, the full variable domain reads ETGVTQSPTHLIKTRGQQVTLRCSSQSGHNTVSWYQQALGQGPQFIFQYYREEENGRGNFPPRFSGLQFPNYSSELNVNALELDDSALYLCASSLGGRPYEQYFGPGTRLTVT.

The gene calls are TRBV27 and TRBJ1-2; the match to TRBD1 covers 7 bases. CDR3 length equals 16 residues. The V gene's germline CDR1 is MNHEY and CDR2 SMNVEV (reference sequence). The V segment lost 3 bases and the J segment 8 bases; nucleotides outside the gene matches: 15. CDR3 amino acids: CASSFGFRGHRGGYTF. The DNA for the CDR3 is TGTGCCAGCAGTTTTGGGTTTAGGGGGCACCGGGGCGGCTACACCTTC.

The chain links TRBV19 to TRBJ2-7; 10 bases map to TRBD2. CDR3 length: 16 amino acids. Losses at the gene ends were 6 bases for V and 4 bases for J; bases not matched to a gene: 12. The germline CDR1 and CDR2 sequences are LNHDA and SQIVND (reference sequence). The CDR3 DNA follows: TGTGCCAGTAGCCTTCGACTAGCGGGCGGCTTGTACGAGCAGTACTTC. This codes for CASSLRLAGGLYEQYF.

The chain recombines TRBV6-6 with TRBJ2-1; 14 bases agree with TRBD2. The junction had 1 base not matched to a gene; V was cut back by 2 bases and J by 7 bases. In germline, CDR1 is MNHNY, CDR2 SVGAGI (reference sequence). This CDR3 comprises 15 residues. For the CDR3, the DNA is TGTGCCAGCAGTTACGGGACTAGCGGGAGTAATGAGCAGTTCTTC. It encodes CASSYGTSGSNEQFF.

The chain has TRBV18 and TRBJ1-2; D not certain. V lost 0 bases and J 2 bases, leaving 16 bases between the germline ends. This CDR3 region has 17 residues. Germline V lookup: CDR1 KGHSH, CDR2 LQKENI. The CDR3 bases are TGTGCCAGCTCACCACCTAATTTGAACAGCCTCAACTATGGCTACACCTTC. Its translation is CASSPPNLNSLNYGYTF.

The chain's CDR3 is CASSHLSTDYGYTF. The CDR3 DNA reads as TGTGCCAGCAGCCACTTGTCGACAGACTATGGCTACACCTTC. V is TRBV6-5 and J is TRBJ1-2; D is possibly TRBD1 (5 bases). This CDR3 is 14 amino acids long. Germline loops: CDR1 MNHEY, CDR2 SVGAGI. V was trimmed by 6 bases and J by 3 bases, leaving 14 bases between them.

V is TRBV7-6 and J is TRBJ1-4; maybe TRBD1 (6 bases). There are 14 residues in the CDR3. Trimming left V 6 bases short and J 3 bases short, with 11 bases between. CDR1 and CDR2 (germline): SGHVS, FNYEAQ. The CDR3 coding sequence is TGTGCCAGCAGGTTGGGGGCCTCTAATGAAAAACTGTTTTTT. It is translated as CASRLGASNEKLFF.

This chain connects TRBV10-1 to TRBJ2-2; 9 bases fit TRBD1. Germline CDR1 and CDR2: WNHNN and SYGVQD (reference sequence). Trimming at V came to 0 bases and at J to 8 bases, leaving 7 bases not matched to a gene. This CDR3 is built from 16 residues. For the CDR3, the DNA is TGCGCCAGCAGTGAGTCGAACGGACAGGGGTTAGGGGAGCTGTTTTTT. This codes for CASSESNGQGLGELFF.

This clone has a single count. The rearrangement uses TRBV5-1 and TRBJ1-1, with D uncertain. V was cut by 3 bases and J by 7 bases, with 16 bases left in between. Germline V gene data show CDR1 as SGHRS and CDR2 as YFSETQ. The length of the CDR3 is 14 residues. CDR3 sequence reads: CASSSAAAGGEAFF. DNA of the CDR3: TGCGCCAGCAGCTCGGCGGCGGCTGGTGGTGAAGCTTTCTTT.